The 19 T cell receptor beta chains reported below all come from one sample, sequenced in a study of T cell changes during pregnancy in multiple sclerosis. Produced via immunoSEQ multiplex PCR; TCRdb's table is partial and in-frame only. This sample carries 75,000 to 80,000 clones, about 93% of them seen once, and the ten largest clones take 2.6%. Here the sequenced sample was peripheral blood, taken after pregnancy. Receptor source: a female donor in good health, enrolled as a control in a pregnancy study.

The chain carries TRBV7-8 and TRBJ2-1, with 13 bases matching TRBD2. This CDR3 region has 16 residues. Germline V gene data show CDR1 as SGHVS and CDR2 as FQNEAQ. Unmatched junction bases numbered 7, after V lost 5 bases and J lost 6 bases. The CDR3 region is CASSTRTSGSLNEQFF. CDR3 coding DNA: TGTGCCAGCAGCACCCGGACTAGCGGGAGCCTCAATGAGCAGTTCTTC.

J is TRBJ2-7 and V is TRBV28, with D possibly matching TRBD2 (5 bases). Per germline, CDR1 MDHEN and CDR2 SYDVKM. CDR3 length: 14 residues. Between the trimmed V and J ends, which lost 5 bases and 6 bases, there was a span of 17 bases. The CDR3 reads CASSPGGRGSEQYF. The CDR3 bases are TGTGCCAGCAGTCCCGGTGGTCGCGGGTCCGAGCAGTACTTC. Variable domain in full (rest from reference TRBV28 and TRBJ2-7): DVKVTQSSRYLVKRTGEKVFLECVQDMDHENMFWYRQDPGLGLRLIYFSYDVKMKEKGDIPEGYSVSREKKERFSLILESASTNQTSMYLCASSPGGRGSEQYFGPGTRLTVT.

CDR3 bases: TGTGCCAGCAGTGAAGACGCCCTCGATCAAGCGGGGGGGAAACTAGGGCCGGAAGCTTTCTTT. Its protein product is CASSEDALDQAGGKLGPEAFF. J is TRBJ1-1 and V is TRBV6-1, with TRBD1 as a possible D gene (5 bases). With 1 base removed from V and 8 bases from J, the gap between germline ends came to 35 bases. The germline gives CDR1 MNHNS, CDR2 SASEGT. The CDR3 has 21 residues.

This clone was seen only once. This rearrangement joins TRBV6-6 to TRBJ2-3, with D unresolved. Trimming cost V 2 bases and J 0 bases, with 12 bases left between them. Germline CDR1 is MNHNY and CDR2 is SVGAGI (reference sequence). The CDR3 covers 16 residues. The CDR3 loop is CASSYLSVSSTDTQYF. The CDR3 nucleotides are TGTGCCAGCAGTTACCTTTCCGTCTCTAGCACAGATACGCAGTATTTT.

The gene calls are TRBV4-1 and TRBJ2-2, with 9 bases that match TRBD1. Per germline, CDR1 MGHRA and CDR2 YSYEKL. CDR3 length: 17 residues. Trimming cost V 1 base and J 6 bases; bases outside gene matches: 9. The CDR3 loop is CASSQGDRVYWPGELFF. CDR3 in DNA: TGCGCCAGCAGCCAAGGGGACAGGGTGTATTGGCCCGGGGAGCTGTTTTTT.

This chain links TRBV29-1 with TRBJ2-1, with 9 bases matching TRBD2. Germline-derived CDR1 and CDR2 are SQVTM and ANQGSEA. V shed 4 bases and J 6 bases; nucleotides not matched to a gene: 7. This CDR3 contains 14 residues. The CDR3 spells CSVGRAGGANEQFF. For the CDR3, the DNA is TGCAGCGTTGGTAGGGCGGGAGGGGCCAATGAGCAGTTCTTC.

This clone has a single count. The rearrangement links TRBV5-6 to TRBJ2-5; TRBD2 matches at 9 bases. Per the germline V gene, CDR1 is SGHDT and CDR2 is YYEEEE. After removal of 0 bases from V and 2 bases from J, the junction contained 2 bases not matched to a gene. The CDR3 has 15 residues. CDR3 sequence: CASSLGLAGQETQYF. The CDR3 bases are TGTGCCAGCAGCTTGGGGCTAGCGGGACAAGAGACCCAGTACTTC.

The chain couples TRBV10-3 to TRBJ1-2, with D tentatively TRBD1 (5 bases). Trimming took 5 bases from V and 0 from J, leaving 10 bases between them. CDR1 is ENHRY, CDR2 SYGVKD, per germline. This CDR3 comprises 14 residues. The CDR3 region is CAISQDSSNYGYTF. DNA for the CDR3: TGTGCCATCAGTCAAGACAGCTCTAACTATGGCTACACCTTC.

V gene TRBV19 combines with J gene TRBJ1-5; D unresolved. This CDR3 spans 17 amino acids. Per germline, CDR1 LNHDA and CDR2 SQIVND (reference sequence). V shed 7 bases and J shed 0 bases, with 19 bases lying between them. Here the CDR3 DNA reads TGTGCCAGTACCCCAGGCGCGGGCAGAAATAGCAATCAGCCCCAGCATTTT. Translating it yields CASTPGAGRNSNQPQHF.

This sequence joins TRBV18 and TRBJ2-5; 13 bases agree with TRBD2. The CDR3 is 17 amino acids. Per the germline V gene, CDR1 is KGHSH and CDR2 is LQKENI. V trimming: 4 bases; J trimming: 2 bases; junction bases outside the gene matches: 7. The CDR3 reads CASSQGLAGVAQETQYF. The CDR3 DNA sequence: TGTGCCAGCTCACAAGGACTAGCGGGAGTGGCACAAGAGACCCAGTACTTC.

This chain links TRBV7-3 with TRBJ2-2, with 9 bases matching TRBD1. The germline V gene encodes CDR1 SGHTA and CDR2 FQGTGA. V dropped 4 bases and J dropped 1; count of bases not matched to a gene: 4. The CDR3 is made up of 16 amino acids. CDR3 sequence: CASSSQGAWNTGELFF. CDR3 in DNA: TGTGCCAGCAGCTCACAGGGGGCGTGGAACACCGGGGAGCTGTTTTTT.

This chain links TRBV6-5 with TRBJ2-7; D gene uncertain. The CDR3 consists of 15 residues. Germline V gene data show CDR1 as MNHEY and CDR2 as SVGAGI. Trimming removed 0 bases at V and 2 bases at J, with 11 bases between. The CDR3 region has the DNA TGTGCCAGCAGTTACTCGCCGACACAGCCCTACGAGCAGTACTTC. It yields the protein CASSYSPTQPYEQYF.

This clone appeared once. The chain uses TRBV10-2 and TRBJ2-3, with a weak D call TRBD2 (5 bases). The CDR3 has 16 residues. V was trimmed by 3 bases and J by 2 bases, leaving 15 bases between them. From germline, CDR1 is WSHSY and CDR2 SAAADI. CDR3 bases: TGCGCCAGCAGTGAAGTAGCGAGGGCCACCACAGATACGCAGTATTTT. This encodes CASSEVARATTDTQYF.

The chain recombines TRBV5-1 with TRBJ2-7; the match to TRBD1 covers 12 bases. V trimming: 3 bases; J trimming: 2 bases; junction bases outside the gene matches: 3. Germline lookup yields CDR1 SGHRS and CDR2 YFSETQ. CDR3 length: 15 amino acids. The CDR3 DNA reads as TGCGCCAGCAGCTCGGGACAGGGGGCAACCTACGAGCAGTACTTC. It yields the protein CASSSGQGATYEQYF.

The V and J genes are TRBV20-1 and TRBJ2-1, with 7 positions matching TRBD1. The CDR3 covers 11 residues. CDR1 and CDR2 (germline): DFQATT, SNEGSKA (reference sequence). V was pared by 5 bases and J by 9 bases, with 4 bases of the junction left unmatched. This CDR3 reads CSALDRLEQFF. DNA for the CDR3: TGCAGTGCTCTGGACAGGCTTGAGCAGTTCTTC.

The V and J genes are TRBV29-1 and TRBJ1-1; 10 bases agree with TRBD1. Germline V CDR1 and CDR2: SQVTM, ANQGSEA. V lost 7 bases, J lost 5 bases, and 7 bases stayed unmatched. The CDR3 spans 13 residues. The DNA for the CDR3 is TGCAGCGGCCGACAGGGGGCAGGTACTGAAGCTTTCTTT. As protein: CSGRQGAGTEAFF. The full variable domain, rest sourced from reference TRBV29-1 and TRBJ1-1, is SAVISQKPSRDICQRGTSLTIQCQVDSQVTMMFWYRQQPGQSLTLIATANQGSEATYESGFVIDKFPISRPNLTFSTLTVSNMSPEDSSIYLCSGRQGAGTEAFFGQGTRLTVV.

The V call is TRBV2, the J call TRBJ2-1, with D possibly being TRBD2 (6 bases). The CDR3 is 13 amino acids. V gave up 11 bases and J gave up 4 bases, with 15 bases separating them. Germline assignment: CDR1 SNHLY and CDR2 FYNNEI. CDR3 in amino acids: CASGIGGYNEQFF. CDR3 nucleotide sequence: TGTGCCTCCGGGATTGGGGGGTACAATGAGCAGTTCTTC.

This sequence joins TRBV14 and TRBJ2-3; D unclear. Looked up from germline, CDR1 is SGHDN and CDR2 is FVKESK. Deletions cut 6 bases from V and 2 bases from J, with 12 bases between. The length of the CDR3 is 14 residues. CDR3 amino acids: CASRSALNTDTQYF. In nucleotides, the CDR3 is TGTGCCAGCAGGTCGGCACTAAACACAGATACGCAGTATTTT.

The chain is built from TRBV5-1 and TRBJ2-3; D not resolved. V lost 4 bases, J lost 0 bases, and 15 bases lay in between. Germline V gene lookup returns CDR1 SGHRS and CDR2 YFSETQ. The CDR3 sequence is 16 residues long. CDR3 residues: CASSQQIITSTDTQYF. The CDR3 region has the DNA TGCGCCAGCAGCCAACAGATTATCACTAGCACAGATACGCAGTATTTT.